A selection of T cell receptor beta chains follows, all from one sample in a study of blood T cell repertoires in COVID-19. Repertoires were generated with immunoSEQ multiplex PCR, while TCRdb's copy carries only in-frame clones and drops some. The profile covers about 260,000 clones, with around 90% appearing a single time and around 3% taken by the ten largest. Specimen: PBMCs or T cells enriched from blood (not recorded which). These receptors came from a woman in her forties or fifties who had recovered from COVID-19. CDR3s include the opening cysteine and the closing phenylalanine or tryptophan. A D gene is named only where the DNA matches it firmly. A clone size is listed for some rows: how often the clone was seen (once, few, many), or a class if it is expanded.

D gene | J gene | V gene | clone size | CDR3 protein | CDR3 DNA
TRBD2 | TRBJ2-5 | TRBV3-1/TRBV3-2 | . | CASRRGGRETQYF | TGTGCCAGCCGGAGGGGCGGGAGGGAGACCCAGTACTTC
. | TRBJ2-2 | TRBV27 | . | CASRAGLWETGELFF | TGTGCCAGCAGAGCCGGACTTTGGGAAACCGGGGAGCTGTTTTTT
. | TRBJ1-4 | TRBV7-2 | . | CASSSQDSRREKLFF | TGTGCCAGCAGCTCGCAGGACTCCAGGCGGGAAAAACTGTTTTTT
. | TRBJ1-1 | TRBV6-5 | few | CASSYWQGGTEAFF | TGTGCCAGCAGTTACTGGCAGGGTGGGACTGAAGCTTTCTTT
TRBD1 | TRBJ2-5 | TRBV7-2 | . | CASSSGQGKTSVETQYF | TGTGCCAGCAGCTCAGGACAGGGTAAGACGTCAGTGGAGACCCAGTACTTC
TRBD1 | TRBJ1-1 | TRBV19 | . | CASRPPPGQGAGKVEAFF | TGTGCCAGTAGGCCTCCTCCGGGACAGGGGGCGGGGAAGGTTGAAGCTTTCTTT
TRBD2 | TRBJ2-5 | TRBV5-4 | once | CASSLAGLAVEYQETQYF | TGTGCCAGCAGCTTGGCCGGACTAGCGGTTGAGTACCAAGAGACCCAGTACTTC
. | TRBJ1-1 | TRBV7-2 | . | CASSSPTGSNTEAFF | TGTGCCAGCAGCTCACCAACAGGGTCGAACACTGAAGCTTTCTTT
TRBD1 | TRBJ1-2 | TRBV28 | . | CASSLSGGTGRMAYGYTF | TGTGCCAGCAGTTTATCCGGGGGGACAGGGCGAATGGCGTATGGCTACACCTTC
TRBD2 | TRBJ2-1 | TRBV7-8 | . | CASSLDSGLAGEFNEQFF | TGTGCCAGCAGCTTAGATTCGGGACTAGCGGGAGAGTTCAATGAGCAGTTCTTC
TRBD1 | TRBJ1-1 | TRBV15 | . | CATSSQNRDRGLRALFPEAFF | TGTGCCACCAGCTCACAAAACCGGGACAGGGGGCTCAGGGCCTTGTTCCCTGAAGCTTTCTTT
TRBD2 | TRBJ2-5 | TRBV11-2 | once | CASSHLAERQETQYF | TGTGCCAGCAGTCATCTAGCGGAGCGACAAGAGACCCAGTACTTC
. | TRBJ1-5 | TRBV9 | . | CASSESPLQPQHF | TGTGCCAGCAGCGAATCCCCGTTGCAGCCCCAGCATTTT
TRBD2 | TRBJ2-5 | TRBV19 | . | CASSSGLAGFETQYF | TGTGCCAGTAGTTCGGGACTAGCGGGATTTGAGACCCAGTACTTC
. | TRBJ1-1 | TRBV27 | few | CASSSIGGVGAFF | TGTGCCAGCAGCTCCATTGGGGGCGTAGGAGCTTTCTTT
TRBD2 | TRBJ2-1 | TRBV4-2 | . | CASSQGTSVEQFF | TGTGCCAGCAGCCAGGGGACTAGCGTTGAGCAGTTCTTC
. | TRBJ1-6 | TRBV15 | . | CATSRSLEAMVLHF | TGTGCCACCAGCAGATCTCTTGAGGCAATGGTCCTCCACTTT
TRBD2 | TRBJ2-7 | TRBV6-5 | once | CASSLLAGGTYEQYF | TGTGCCAGCAGCCTACTAGCGGGAGGAACCTACGAGCAGTACTTC
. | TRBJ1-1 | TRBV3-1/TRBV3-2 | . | CASGGGDEAFF | TGTGCCAGCGGAGGGGGGGATGAAGCTTTCTTT
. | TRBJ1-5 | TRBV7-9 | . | CASSLDYQPQHF | TGTGCCAGCAGCCTCGACTATCAGCCCCAGCATTTT
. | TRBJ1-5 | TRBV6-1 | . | CASSETVYDQPQHF | TGTGCCAGCAGTGAGACAGTATATGATCAGCCCCAGCATTTT
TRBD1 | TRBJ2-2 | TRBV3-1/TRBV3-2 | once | CASSRRTGVSTGELFF | TGTGCCAGCAGCCGACGGACAGGGGTTAGCACCGGGGAGCTGTTTTTT
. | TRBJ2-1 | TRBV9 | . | CASSVDPVEQFF | TGTGCCAGCAGCGTAGATCCCGTTGAGCAGTTCTTC
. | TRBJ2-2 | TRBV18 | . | CASSPYGGELFF | TGTGCCAGCTCACCGTACGGCGGGGAGCTGTTTTTT
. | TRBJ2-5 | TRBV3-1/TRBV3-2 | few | CASSQGRGRKTQYF | TGTGCCAGCAGCCAAGGTAGAGGTAGGAAGACCCAGTACTTC
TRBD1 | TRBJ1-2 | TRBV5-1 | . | CASSLNRQGLYGYTF | TGCGCCAGCAGCCTGAATCGACAGGGGCTCTATGGCTACACCTTC